This TCR beta chain was sequenced during a study of vaccination effects on CD4 cells after COVID-19. For this clone: Its antigen remains unidentified.

Culture lasted approximately 10 days before CD4+ T cell isolation. Nucleocapsid antibody tests were negative, and the vaccine recipients had no prior SARS-CoV-2 infection. Data came from immunoSEQ multiplex PCR; TCRdb stores just in-frame clones and leaves some out. The table includes more than 35,000 clones, 82% detected once. Germline CDR1 and CDR2: MNHEY and SVGAGI. The CDR3 runs 12 residues. Trimming cost V 8 bases and J 7 bases, with 12 bases left between them. The material sequenced was CD4+ T cells from PBMCs cultured without peptide, taken before COVID-19 vaccination. The rearrangement uses TRBV6-5 and TRBJ1-5; no firm D call. This TCR derives from a human donor who received a COVID-19 vaccine. Here the CDR3 reads CASAVLGQPQHF. CDR3 DNA sequence: TGTGCCAGCGCCGTACTTGGGCAGCCCCAGCATTTT.